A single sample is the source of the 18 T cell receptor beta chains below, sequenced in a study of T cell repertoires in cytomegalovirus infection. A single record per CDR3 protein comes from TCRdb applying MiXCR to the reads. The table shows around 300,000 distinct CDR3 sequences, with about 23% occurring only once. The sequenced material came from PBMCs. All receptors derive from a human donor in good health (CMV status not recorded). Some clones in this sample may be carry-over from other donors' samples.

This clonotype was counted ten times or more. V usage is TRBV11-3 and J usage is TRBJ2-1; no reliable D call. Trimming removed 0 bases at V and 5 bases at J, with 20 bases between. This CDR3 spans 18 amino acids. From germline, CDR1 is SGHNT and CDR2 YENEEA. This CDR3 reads CASSLDSERLRVHNEQFF. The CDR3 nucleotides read TGTGCCAGCAGCTTAGATTCGGAACGCCTTCGGGTTCACAATGAGCAGTTCTTC.

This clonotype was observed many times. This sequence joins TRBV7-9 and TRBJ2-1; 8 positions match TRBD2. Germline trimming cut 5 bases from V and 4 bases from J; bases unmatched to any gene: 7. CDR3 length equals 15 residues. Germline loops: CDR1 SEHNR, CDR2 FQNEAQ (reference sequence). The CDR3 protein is CASSPGAGGYNEQFF. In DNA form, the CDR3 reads TGTGCCAGCAGCCCAGGGGCGGGGGGATACAATGAGCAGTTCTTC.

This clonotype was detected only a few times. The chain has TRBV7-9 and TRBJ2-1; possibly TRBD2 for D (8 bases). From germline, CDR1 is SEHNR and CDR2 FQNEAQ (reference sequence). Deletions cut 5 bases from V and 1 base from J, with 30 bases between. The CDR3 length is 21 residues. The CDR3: CASSRGRLAGNPTQSYNEQFF. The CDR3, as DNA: TGTGCCAGCAGCAGGGGGCGATTAGCGGGAAATCCTACCCAATCCTACAATGAGCAGTTCTTC.

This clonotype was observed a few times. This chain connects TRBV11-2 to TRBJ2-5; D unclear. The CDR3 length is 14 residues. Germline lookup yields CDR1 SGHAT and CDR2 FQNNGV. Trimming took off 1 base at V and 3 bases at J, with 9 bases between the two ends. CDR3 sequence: CASSLAVGKETQYF. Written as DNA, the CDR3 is TGTGCCAGCAGCTTAGCCGTGGGAAAAGAGACCCAGTACTTC.

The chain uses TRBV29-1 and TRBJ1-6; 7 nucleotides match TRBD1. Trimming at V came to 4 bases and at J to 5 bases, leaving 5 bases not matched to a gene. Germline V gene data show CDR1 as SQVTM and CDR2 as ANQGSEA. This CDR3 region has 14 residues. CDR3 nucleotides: TGCAGCGTTGCCAGGGACAGCGATAATTCACCCCTCCACTTT. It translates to CSVARDSDNSPLHF.

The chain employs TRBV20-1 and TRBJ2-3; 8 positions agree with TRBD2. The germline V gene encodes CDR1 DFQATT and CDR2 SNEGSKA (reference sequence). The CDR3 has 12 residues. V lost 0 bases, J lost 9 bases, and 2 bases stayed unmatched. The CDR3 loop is CSARERGATQYF. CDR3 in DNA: TGCAGTGCTAGAGAGCGGGGGGCCACGCAGTATTTT.

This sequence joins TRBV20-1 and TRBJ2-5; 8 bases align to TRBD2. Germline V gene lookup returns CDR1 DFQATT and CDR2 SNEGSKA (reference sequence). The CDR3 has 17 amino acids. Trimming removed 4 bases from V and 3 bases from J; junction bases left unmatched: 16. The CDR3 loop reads CSANYRGRGGGEETQYF. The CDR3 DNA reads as TGCAGTGCTAACTACCGCGGACGGGGGGGAGGGGAAGAGACCCAGTACTTC.

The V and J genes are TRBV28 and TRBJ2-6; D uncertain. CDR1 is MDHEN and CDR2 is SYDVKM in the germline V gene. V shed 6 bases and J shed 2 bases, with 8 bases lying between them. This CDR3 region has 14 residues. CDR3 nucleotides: TGTGCCAGCAGCCCCTGGGCTGGGGCCAACGTCCTGACTTTC. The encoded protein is CASSPWAGANVLTF.

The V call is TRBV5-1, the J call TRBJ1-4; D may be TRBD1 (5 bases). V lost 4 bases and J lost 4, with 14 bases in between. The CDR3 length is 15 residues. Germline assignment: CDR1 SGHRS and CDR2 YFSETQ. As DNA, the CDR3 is TGCGCCAGCAGCCGTCAAGGGACGGATAATGAAAAACTGTTTTTT. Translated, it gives CASSRQGTDNEKLFF. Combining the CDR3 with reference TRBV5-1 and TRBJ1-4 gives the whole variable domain KAGVTQTPRYLIKTRGQQVTLSCSPISGHRSVSWYQQTPGQGLQFLFEYFSETQRNKGNFPGRFSGRQFSNSRSEMNVSTLELGDSALYLCASSRQGTDNEKLFFGSGTQLSVL.

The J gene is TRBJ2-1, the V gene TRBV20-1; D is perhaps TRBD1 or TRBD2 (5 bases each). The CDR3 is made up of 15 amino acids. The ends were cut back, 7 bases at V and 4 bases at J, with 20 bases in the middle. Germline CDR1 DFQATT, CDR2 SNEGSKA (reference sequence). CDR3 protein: CSGGSISVGYNEQFF. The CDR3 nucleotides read TGCAGTGGGGGGTCTATTAGCGTTGGGTACAATGAGCAGTTCTTC.

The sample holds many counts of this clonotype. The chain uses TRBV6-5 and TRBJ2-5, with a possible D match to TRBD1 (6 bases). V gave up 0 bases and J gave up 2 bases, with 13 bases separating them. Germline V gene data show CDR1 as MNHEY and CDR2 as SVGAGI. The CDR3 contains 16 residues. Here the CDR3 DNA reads TGTGCCAGCAGTTACTCTGGGGGCCGGGGTCAAGAGACCCAGTACTTC. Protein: CASSYSGGRGQETQYF.

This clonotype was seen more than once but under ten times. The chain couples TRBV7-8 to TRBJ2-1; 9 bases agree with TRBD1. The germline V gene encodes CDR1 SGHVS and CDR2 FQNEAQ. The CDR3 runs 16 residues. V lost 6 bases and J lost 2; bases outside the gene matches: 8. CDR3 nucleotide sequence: TGTGCCAGCAGTTTAACTGACAGGGGGACCTACAATGAGCAGTTCTTC. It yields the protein CASSLTDRGTYNEQFF.

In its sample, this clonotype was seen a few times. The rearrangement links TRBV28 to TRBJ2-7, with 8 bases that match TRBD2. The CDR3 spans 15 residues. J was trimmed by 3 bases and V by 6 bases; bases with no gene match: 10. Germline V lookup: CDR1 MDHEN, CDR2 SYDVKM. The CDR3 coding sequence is TGTGCCAGCAGCTTCCGGGGGACTAGTAGCTACGAGCAGTACTTC. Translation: CASSFRGTSSYEQYF.

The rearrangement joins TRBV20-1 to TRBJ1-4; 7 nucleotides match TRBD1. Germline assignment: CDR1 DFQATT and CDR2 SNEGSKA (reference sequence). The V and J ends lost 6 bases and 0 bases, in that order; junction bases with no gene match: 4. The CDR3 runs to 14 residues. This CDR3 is CSAAGGPTNEKLFF. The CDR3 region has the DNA TGCAGTGCCGCAGGGGGACCAACTAATGAAAAACTGTTTTTT.

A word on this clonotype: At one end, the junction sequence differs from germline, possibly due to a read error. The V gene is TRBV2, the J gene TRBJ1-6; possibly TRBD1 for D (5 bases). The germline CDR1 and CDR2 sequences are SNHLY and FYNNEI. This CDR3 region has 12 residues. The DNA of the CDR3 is TGTGCCAGCAGCGCGGGGCACACTCCTCGGGACTTT. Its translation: CASSAGHTPRDF.

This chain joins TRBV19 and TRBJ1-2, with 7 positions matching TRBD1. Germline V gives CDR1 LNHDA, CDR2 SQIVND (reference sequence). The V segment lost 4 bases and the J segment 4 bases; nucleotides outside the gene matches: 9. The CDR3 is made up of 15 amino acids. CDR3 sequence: CASSNRGFRIYGYTF. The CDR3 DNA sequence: TGTGCCAGTAGTAACAGGGGTTTTCGGATCTATGGCTACACCTTC.

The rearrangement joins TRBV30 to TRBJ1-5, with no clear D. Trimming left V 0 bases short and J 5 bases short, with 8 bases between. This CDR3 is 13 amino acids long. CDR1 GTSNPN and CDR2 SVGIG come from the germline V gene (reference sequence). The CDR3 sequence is CAWSVGGDQPQHF. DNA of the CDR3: TGTGCCTGGAGTGTGGGCGGCGATCAGCCCCAGCATTTT.

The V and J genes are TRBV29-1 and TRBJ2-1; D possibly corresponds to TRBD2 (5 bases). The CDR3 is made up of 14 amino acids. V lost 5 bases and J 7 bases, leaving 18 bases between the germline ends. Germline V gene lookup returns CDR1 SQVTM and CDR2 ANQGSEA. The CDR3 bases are TGCAGCGTTAGCCGCGGACTCCCCCGGAATGAGCAGTTCTTC. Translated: CSVSRGLPRNEQFF.